This is a list of T cell receptor beta chains from one sample in a study of OX40 agonist ivuxolimab in advanced cancers. Sequencing used immunoSEQ multiplex PCR; TCRdb keeps in-frame clones, though not all of them. This sample has tens of thousands of clones, with around 77% found just once. Sequencing was performed on CD4+ or CD8+ T cells sorted from blood, taken in a trial of the OX40 agonist ivuxolimab. These receptors came from an adult with an advanced solid tumor such as melanoma, head and neck, liver or kidney cancer. CDR3s include the opening cysteine and the closing phenylalanine or tryptophan. The D gene is left open where the match is weak. The listing skips clone size in some rows; elsewhere it reads once, few, many or a size class.

clone_size j_call v_call d_call cdr3_aa cdr3_nt
. TRBJ2-1 TRBV5-4 . CASSPWGDRHEQFF TGTGCCAGCAGCCCCTGGGGGGATAGACATGAGCAGTTCTTC
. TRBJ1-5 TRBV5-1 . CASSLDGSNQPQHF TGCGCCAGCAGCTTGGATGGGAGCAATCAGCCCCAGCATTTT
. TRBJ1-1 TRBV7-9 . CASSRTGHTEAFF TGTGCCAGCAGCCGTACGGGGCACACTGAAGCTTTCTTT
few TRBJ2-1 TRBV28 TRBD1 CASSLGTGSSYNEQFF TGTGCCAGCAGTTTAGGGACAGGGAGCTCCTACAATGAGCAGTTCTTC
once TRBJ2-5 TRBV15 TRBD1 CATSSLPRGSLQETQYF TGTGCCACCAGCAGCCTACCCAGGGGGAGCCTCCAAGAGACCCAGTACTTC
. TRBJ2-3 TRBV14 . CASSQVGPPDTQYF TGTGCCAGCAGCCAAGTAGGGCCCCCAGATACGCAGTATTTT
. TRBJ1-2 TRBV7-2 . CASSLAQGAFGDGYTF TGTGCCAGCAGCTTAGCTCAAGGGGCCTTCGGGGATGGCTACACCTTC
few TRBJ1-5 TRBV6-6 . CASTLRDSNQPQHF TGTGCCAGCACGCTGCGGGATAGCAATCAGCCCCAGCATTTT
. TRBJ2-5 TRBV29-1 . CSGSVSQETQYF TGCAGCGGCAGTGTGAGCCAAGAGACCCAGTACTTC
. TRBJ1-2 TRBV27 TRBD1 CASRRPGQGGNYGYTF TGTGCCAGCAGGCGACCGGGACAGGGGGGTAACTATGGCTACACCTTC
. TRBJ1-3 TRBV5-5 TRBD1 CASRDYRGSGNTIYF TGTGCCAGCAGGGACTACAGGGGCTCTGGAAACACCATATATTTT
. TRBJ1-5 TRBV7-6 . CASSLALNQPQHF TGTGCCAGCAGCTTAGCTCTTAATCAGCCCCAGCATTTT
. TRBJ2-1 TRBV6-1 . CASSEWGYNEQFF TGTGCCAGCAGTGAATGGGGTTACAATGAGCAGTTCTTC
. TRBJ2-1 TRBV11-2 TRBD2 CASSTGTSGRMSEQFF TGTGCCAGCAGCACCGGGACTAGCGGGAGGATGAGCGAGCAGTTCTTC
. TRBJ1-1 TRBV7-3 . CASSLKGRGSEAFF TGTGCCAGCAGCTTGAAAGGTAGGGGATCTGAAGCTTTCTTT
few TRBJ2-7 TRBV10-1 TRBD2 CASSPGLATYEQYF TGCGCCAGCAGCCCGGGACTAGCGACCTACGAGCAGTACTTC
. TRBJ2-1 TRBV5-1 TRBD2 CASSLVSRTSGIYEQFF TGCGCCAGCAGCTTGGTATCAAGGACTAGCGGGATCTATGAGCAGTTCTTC
. TRBJ1-2 TRBV5-1 TRBD1 CASSRGEGANGYTF TGCGCCAGCAGCCGAGGGGAGGGGGCGAATGGCTACACCTTC
. TRBJ1-5 TRBV19 . CASSIYIHSNQPQHF TGTGCCAGTAGTATATACATACATAGCAATCAGCCCCAGCATTTT
. TRBJ2-1 TRBV5-5 . CASSLQIGTHNEQFF TGTGCCAGCAGCTTGCAGATAGGGACCCACAATGAGCAGTTCTTC
. TRBJ1-4 TRBV28 TRBD1 CASSSQGGAWEKLFF TGTGCCAGCAGCTCTCAGGGGGGTGCTTGGGAAAAACTGTTTTTT
. TRBJ1-1 TRBV20-1 . CSAKGITEAFF TGCAGTGCTAAAGGGATCACTGAAGCTTTCTTT
. TRBJ2-1 TRBV29-1 . CSVEDLRGGSYNEQFF TGCAGCGTTGAAGATCTTCGAGGGGGTTCCTACAATGAGCAGTTCTTC
. TRBJ2-1 TRBV5-1 . CASSAEAISGEQFF TGCGCCAGCAGCGCGGAGGCTATTTCTGGAGAGCAGTTCTTC
. TRBJ1-2 TRBV4-1 . CASSQVGSYGYTF TGCGCCAGCAGCCAAGTAGGTAGCTATGGCTACACCTTC
. TRBJ2-3 TRBV5-1 . CASSWKGGSLDTQYF TGCGCCAGCAGCTGGAAGGGAGGCTCTTTGGATACGCAGTATTTT
. TRBJ2-3 TRBV19 TRBD2 CASSSLAGTITDTQYF TGTGCCAGTAGTTCCCTAGCGGGGACGATCACAGATACGCAGTATTTT
. TRBJ1-2 TRBV7-8 TRBD1 CASSLGQGIGPYGYTF TGTGCCAGCAGCTTAGGACAGGGAATAGGACCATATGGCTACACCTTC
. TRBJ2-1 TRBV6-5 TRBD2 CASSYYGGSYYNEQFF TGTGCCAGCAGTTACTATGGCGGGAGCTACTACAATGAGCAGTTCTTC
. TRBJ1-1 TRBV6-5 . CASSYSIGSTTEAFF TGTGCCAGCAGTTACTCGATCGGGTCTACCACTGAAGCTTTCTTT
. TRBJ2-6 TRBV5-1 . CASSLAPGPGANVLTF TGCGCCAGCAGCTTGGCCCCCGGTCCTGGGGCCAACGTCCTGACTTTC
. TRBJ2-7 TRBV7-6 TRBD2 CASSFGGRAGSYEQYF TGTGCCAGCAGCTTCGGCGGGAGGGCAGGCTCCTACGAGCAGTACTTC
. TRBJ2-5 TRBV2 . CASSRGLIETQYF TGTGCCAGCAGCCGGGGCCTAATAGAGACCCAGTACTTC
. TRBJ1-1 TRBV15 . CATSRNPTGRNTEAFF TGTGCCACCAGCAGAAATCCGACAGGTCGGAACACTGAAGCTTTCTTT